This is a list of T cell receptor beta chains from one sample in a study of a mutant IDH1 vaccine in newly diagnosed glioma. This table comes from immunoSEQ multiplex PCR, and its TCRdb copy is limited to in-frame clones, with some not included. The sample carries some 23,000 clones, 60% to 75% recorded once. Antigens for these TCRs are unknown. This specimen was peripheral blood mononuclear cells (PBMCs), taken from a glioma patient whose treatment included an IDH1 peptide vaccine. These receptors all come from a man younger than 35 with glioma. Some clones in this sample may be carry-over from other donors' samples. Each CDR3 is given with its conserved first and last residue. A D gene is named only where the DNA matches it firmly. Not all rows give a size; the values are once, few, many and, for expanded clones, a class.

d_call j_call v_call clone_size cdr3_aa cdr3_nt
TRBD1 TRBJ2-7 TRBV7-9 NA CASSLGTEPGKYF TGTGCCAGCAGCCTCGGGACAGAACCAGGGAAGTACTTC
NA TRBJ2-2 TRBV5-1 NA CASSLGEELFF TGCGCCAGCAGCTTGGGAGAGGAGCTGTTTTTT
NA TRBJ1-1 TRBV29-1 once CSGSRGPRGGTEAFF TGCAGCGGCAGTAGAGGGCCCCGGGGGGGCACTGAAGCTTTCTTT
TRBD1 TRBJ1-4 TRBV27 NA CASSSLTGRNEKLFF TGTGCCAGCAGTTCTTTGACAGGGAGGAATGAAAAACTGTTTTTT
NA TRBJ2-5 TRBV7-9 NA CASSLRGKETQYF TGTGCCAGCAGCTTAAGAGGAAAAGAGACCCAGTACTTC
TRBD1 TRBJ1-5 TRBV28 medium-sized CASSPFTTGEYQPQHF TGTGCCAGCAGTCCGTTTACGACAGGGGAGTATCAGCCCCAGCATTTT
NA TRBJ2-5 TRBV7-2 NA CASSLTETQYF TGTGCCAGCAGTCTCACAGAGACCCAGTACTTC
NA TRBJ2-7 TRBV6-1 NA CASSTGTYEQYF TGTGCCAGCAGCACCGGGACCTACGAGCAGTACTTC
NA TRBJ2-7 TRBV9 NA CASSGAQGNVYEQYF TGTGCCAGCAGCGGAGCGCAGGGAAATGTCTACGAGCAGTACTTC
TRBD2 TRBJ2-2 TRBV15 NA CATSRGGRDTGELFF TGTGCCACCAGCAGAGGTGGGAGGGACACCGGGGAGCTGTTTTTT
NA TRBJ1-2 TRBV5-4 few CASSLDQGRNSGYTF TGTGCCAGCAGCTTGGACCAGGGGAGGAATTCTGGCTACACCTTC
NA TRBJ2-7 TRBV7-3 NA CASSQGAGTPYEQYF TGTGCCAGCAGCCAAGGGGCGGGGACCCCCTACGAGCAGTACTTC
TRBD1 TRBJ2-5 TRBV28 NA CASSWTGPETQYF TGTGCCAGCAGCTGGACAGGGCCGGAGACCCAGTACTTC
TRBD2 TRBJ2-2 TRBV19 few CASKGQGTRGTGELFF TGTGCCAGTAAGGGGCAAGGGACTAGGGGTACCGGGGAGCTGTTTTTT
TRBD1 TRBJ1-1 TRBV10-3 NA CAISESGQGAEAFF TGTGCCATCAGTGAGTCGGGACAGGGGGCTGAAGCTTTCTTT